A single sample gave rise to the 5 T cell receptor beta chains below, sequenced in a study of cytomegalovirus exposure and HLA in healthy donors. Primers: 60 Vbeta forward and 13 Jbeta reverse. This table comes from immunoSEQ multiplex PCR, and its TCRdb copy is limited to in-frame clones, with some not included. The repertoire holds 190,000 or so clones, with over 75% as singletons. The sequenced material came from PBMCs. The receptors come from a boy aged 2 to 10 in good health and CMV-seronegative.

This clone was observed a single time. This rearrangement joins TRBV5-6 to TRBJ1-6; D is possibly TRBD1 (5 bases). CDR1 and CDR2 (germline): SGHDT, YYEEEE. V was clipped by 3 bases and J by 8 bases, with 9 bases between them. The CDR3 runs to 13 residues. CDR3 bases: TGTGCCAGCAGCTGGGACTTGGATTCACCCCTCCACTTT. It is translated as CASSWDLDSPLHF. Filled out from reference TRBV5-6 and TRBJ1-6, the complete variable domain reads DAGVTQSPTHLIKTRGQQVTLRCSPKSGHDTVSWYQQALGQGPQFIFQYYEEEERQRGNFPDRFSGHQFPNYSSELNVNALLLGDSALYLCASSWDLDSPLHFGNGTRLTVT.

The chain links TRBV7-2 to TRBJ1-4; D perhaps matches TRBD1 (5 bases). Germline V gene data show CDR1 as SGHTA and CDR2 as FQGNSA. This CDR3 comprises 16 residues. Trimming took off 1 base at V and 1 base at J, with 10 bases between the two ends. The CDR3 spells CASSLERQGTNEKLFF. The CDR3 nucleotides read TGTGCCAGCAGCTTAGAACGGCAGGGAACTAATGAAAAACTGTTTTTT. Looking up the rest from reference TRBV7-2 and TRBJ1-4 gives the full variable domain: GAGVSQSPSNKVTEKGKDVELRCDPISGHTALYWYRQSLGQGLEFLIYFQGNSAPDKSGLPSDRFSAERTGGSVSTLTIQRTQQEDSAVYLCASSLERQGTNEKLFFGSGTQLSVL.

The V and J genes are TRBV7-2 and TRBJ1-6; D perhaps matches TRBD1 (5 bases). Germline V lookup: CDR1 SGHTA, CDR2 FQGNSA. V was cut by 4 bases and J by 9 bases, with 19 bases left in between. The CDR3 runs to 16 residues. CDR3 bases: TGTGCCAGCAGCTCACAATGGGGCAGGGAGGGTTCACCCCTCCACTTT. Translation: CASSSQWGREGSPLHF. Complete variable domain (other parts from reference TRBV7-2 and TRBJ1-6): GAGVSQSPSNKVTEKGKDVELRCDPISGHTALYWYRQSLGQGLEFLIYFQGNSAPDKSGLPSDRFSAERTGGSVSTLTIQRTQQEDSAVYLCASSSQWGREGSPLHFGNGTRLTVT.

The chain uses TRBV6-5 and TRBJ2-3; D is ambiguous. V lost 5 bases and J 1 base, leaving 7 bases between the germline ends. Germline V CDR1 and CDR2: MNHEY, SVGAGI. This CDR3 has 13 amino acids. The CDR3 reads CASSTPGTDTQYF. For the CDR3, the DNA is TGTGCCAGCAGTACCCCGGGCACAGATACGCAGTATTTT.

The genes are TRBV11-1 and TRBJ2-7; a weak D match, TRBD2 (6 bases). CDR3 length equals 15 residues. V dropped 0 bases and J dropped 7 bases, with 16 bases sitting between them. Germline CDR1 is SGHAT and CDR2 is FQDESV (reference sequence). The CDR3 loop is CASSLAAGPDSEQYF. Written as DNA, the CDR3 is TGTGCCAGCAGCTTAGCGGCGGGGCCTGATAGTGAGCAGTACTTC.